This T cell receptor (beta chain) was obtained from a study of vaccination and CD4 T cells after COVID-19. Overall study: Timing of post-vaccine sample collection was a median around 72 days after dose two, with a range of 14 to 241. Control wells got either CEFX epitopes, HIV-1 Nef peptides, or no peptide at all.

V gave up 7 bases and J gave up 0 bases, with 9 bases separating them. Germline lookup yields CDR1 DFQATT and CDR2 SNEGSKA (reference sequence). This CDR3 contains 13 residues. With the Oncomine TCR Beta short-read assay, DNA from cultured CD4+ T cells was sequenced. Scientists extracted genomic DNA from CD4+ T cells grown in culture. From the PCR reads, TCRdb called clonotypes with MiXCR, one entry per CDR3 protein. The table has more than 15,000 distinct CDR3 sequences, around 29% seen once; the top ten hold approximately 15%. Treatment indicated: roughly ten-day PBMC culture with coronavirus spike peptide pools or control peptides (ViraFEST assay). Under the ViraFEST approach, antigen-specific T cells were expanded with peptide pools and TCRs subsequently sequenced. This clonotype has only a few counts. The antigen remains undetermined.

This receptor was identified in a human donor with COVID-19. V is TRBV20-1 and J is TRBJ2-2, with a weak D call TRBD1 (6 bases). Sequencing was done on a sample of cultured CD4+ T cells from blood. The CDR3 bases are TGCAGTGTTGGGACAACGAACACCGGGGAGCTGTTTTTT. It specifies CSVGTTNTGELFF.